One and the same sample provided the 29 T cell receptor beta chains below, sequenced in a study of T cell responses to AZD1222 COVID-19 vaccine. Data came from immunoSEQ multiplex PCR; TCRdb stores just in-frame clones and leaves some out. The sample includes 70,000 to 85,000 clones, 82% of them seen just once. The sample consisted of peripheral blood, taken on day 0 of AZD1222 vaccination. These TCRs come from an adult in good health.

This sequence joins TRBV27 and TRBJ2-3, with a possible D match to TRBD1 (5 bases). There are 14 residues in the CDR3. V gave up 1 base and J gave up 3 bases, with 8 bases separating them. Looked up from germline, CDR1 is MNHEY and CDR2 is SMNVEV (reference sequence). CDR3 bases: TGTGCCAGCAGTTTATACAGGCTGACAGATACGCAGTATTTT. Translation gives CASSLYRLTDTQYF.

This clone was recorded only once. The chain combines TRBV9 with TRBJ1-5, with D perhaps matching TRBD1 (5 bases). Trimming took 3 bases from V and 2 from J, leaving 15 bases between them. The germline V gene has CDR1 SGDLS and CDR2 YYNGEE. This CDR3 is 16 amino acids long. In DNA, the CDR3 is TGTGCCAGCAGCGAACCGGGACGCCCTCGCAATCAGCCCCAGCATTTT. Residues: CASSEPGRPRNQPQHF.

This clone was observed a few times. This sequence joins TRBV7-9 and TRBJ2-3; a possible D gene is TRBD2 (6 bases). The CDR3 covers 16 residues. Germline V gives CDR1 SEHNR, CDR2 FQNEAQ (reference sequence). Trimming stripped 5 bases from V and 4 bases from J, with 19 bases between. As DNA, the CDR3 is TGTGCCAGCAGCGGGACTCTGGGGCAGGCGGCAGATACGCAGTATTTT. Protein sequence: CASSGTLGQAADTQYF.

The gene calls are TRBV10-3 and TRBJ1-6; D is uncertain. CDR1 ENHRY and CDR2 SYGVKD come from the germline V gene. Trimming took off 2 bases at V and 10 bases at J, with 9 bases between the two ends. The CDR3 sequence is 13 residues long. CDR3 bases: TGTGCCATCAGTGAGATCCAAGAATCACCCCTCCACTTT. Translation: CAISEIQESPLHF.

The chain is built from TRBV19 and TRBJ2-2; D is undetermined. CDR1 LNHDA and CDR2 SQIVND come from the germline V gene (reference sequence). V lost 4 bases and J 1 base, leaving 13 bases between the germline ends. The CDR3 sequence is 16 residues long. CDR3 sequence (DNA): TGTGCCAGTAGTACACGTTTTCAGAAGAACACCGGGGAGCTGTTTTTT. The encoded protein is CASSTRFQKNTGELFF.

This chain links TRBV5-1 with TRBJ2-1; D unresolved. CDR1 and CDR2 (germline): SGHRS, YFSETQ. Between the trimmed V and J ends, which lost 2 bases and 1 base, there was a span of 7 bases. CDR3 length: 14 amino acids. This CDR3 is CASSFAYSYNEQFF. The CDR3 nucleotides read TGCGCCAGCAGCTTTGCGTATTCCTACAATGAGCAGTTCTTC.

This rearrangement joins TRBV25-1 to TRBJ1-3; 7 nucleotides align to TRBD1. Germline trimming cut 3 bases from V and 2 bases from J; bases unmatched to any gene: 4. The CDR3 is made up of 15 amino acids. Per the germline V gene, CDR1 is MGHDK and CDR2 is SYGVNS. CDR3 sequence (DNA): TGTGCCAGCAGTGAGCCCGGGACAGCTGGAAACACCATATATTTT. Translation gives CASSEPGTAGNTIYF.

The rearrangement joins TRBV7-2 to TRBJ1-5, with TRBD1 as a possible D gene (6 bases). The CDR3 covers 16 residues. V was cut by 0 bases and J by 2 bases, with 11 bases left in between. The germline gives CDR1 SGHTA, CDR2 FQGNSA. CDR3 bases: TGTGCCAGCAGCTTAGCGGGACAACGGGGCAATCAGCCCCAGCATTTT. This encodes CASSLAGQRGNQPQHF.

This rearrangement joins TRBV4-2 to TRBJ2-2; D unclear. The length of the CDR3 is 15 residues. V was pared by 0 bases and J by 6 bases, with 11 bases between. Germline CDR1 and CDR2: LGHNA and YNFKEQ. CDR3: CASSQEFSASGELFF. DNA of the CDR3: TGTGCCAGCAGCCAAGAATTCTCGGCGTCCGGGGAGCTGTTTTTT.

The rearrangement joins TRBV12-3 or TRBV12-4 to TRBJ1-1; no definite D call. The CDR3 length is 12 residues. V lost 6 bases to trimming and J lost 5 bases, with 10 bases between them. CDR3 DNA: TGTGCCAGCAGCCTGAGGAGGACTGAAGCTTTCTTT. Translating it yields CASSLRRTEAFF.

The chain recombines TRBV30 with TRBJ1-2; no clear D gene. CDR3 size: 13 residues. Germline lookup yields CDR1 GTSNPN and CDR2 SVGIG (reference sequence). With 5 bases removed from V and 8 bases from J, the gap between germline ends came to 18 bases. The CDR3 DNA sequence: TGTGCCTGGGCTAACTCCAATCTGGGAGGCTACACCTTC. Translated, it gives CAWANSNLGGYTF.

The gene calls are TRBV5-1 and TRBJ1-5, with D unresolved. CDR1 is SGHRS and CDR2 is YFSETQ in the germline V gene. The V and J ends lost 0 bases and 2 bases respectively, with 12 bases between them. This CDR3 region has 16 residues. The CDR3 spells CASSLEGWGGNQPQHF. The CDR3 bases are TGCGCCAGCAGCTTGGAGGGTTGGGGAGGCAATCAGCCCCAGCATTTT.

This rearrangement joins TRBV23-1 to TRBJ1-5; D gene ambiguous. TRBV23-1 is known as an ORF, though its function is uncertain. The CDR3 has 15 amino acids. V was trimmed by 5 bases and J by 2 bases, leaving 13 bases between them. The CDR3 DNA follows: TGCGCCAGCAGTTTCTGTGCCCCATGCAATCAGCCCCAGCATTTT. Translating it yields CASSFCAPCNQPQHF.

The chain uses TRBV19 and TRBJ2-5; the D gene could be TRBD1 or TRBD2 (5 bases each). The V gene's germline CDR1 is LNHDA and CDR2 SQIVND (reference sequence). This CDR3 is 14 amino acids long. The CDR3 loop is CSSGTLGAQETQYF. DNA of the CDR3: TGTTCCTCAGGGACGCTTGGGGCCCAAGAGACCCAGTACTTC.

The chain joins TRBV11-3 to TRBJ2-3, with TRBD2 matching 10 bases. Germline CDR1 is SGHNT and CDR2 is YENEEA. J gave up 6 bases and V 5 bases, and 8 bases lay outside the gene matches. This CDR3 has 15 amino acids. The CDR3 coding sequence is TGTGCCAGCAGCGATCGGACTAGCGGTTCCGATACGCAGTATTTT. It specifies CASSDRTSGSDTQYF.

The chain links TRBV5-6 to TRBJ1-1; D is possibly TRBD1 (5 bases). Deletions cut 0 bases from V and 12 bases from J, with 9 bases between. This CDR3 spans 11 amino acids. Germline-derived CDR1 and CDR2 are SGHDT and YYEEEE. This chain's CDR3 is CASSLGGGSFF. The CDR3 region has the DNA TGTGCCAGCAGCTTGGGCGGGGGATCTTTCTTT.

The V call is TRBV7-2, the J call TRBJ1-3; D is ambiguous. V was trimmed by 1 base and J by 0 bases, leaving 7 bases between them. CDR1 is SGHTA and CDR2 is FQGNSA in the germline V gene. This CDR3 comprises 15 residues. CDR3 sequence: CASSLDLLSGNTIYF. The CDR3 DNA reads TGTGCCAGCAGCTTAGATTTGCTCTCTGGAAACACCATATATTTT. The whole variable domain, remainder taken from reference TRBV7-2 and TRBJ1-3, is GAGVSQSPSNKVTEKGKDVELRCDPISGHTALYWYRQSLGQGLEFLIYFQGNSAPDKSGLPSDRFSAERTGGSVSTLTIQRTQQEDSAVYLCASSLDLLSGNTIYFGEGSWLTVV.

This clone appeared once. The J gene is TRBJ1-6, the V gene TRBV7-3, with 7 bases fitting TRBD1. The CDR3 loop spans 15 amino acids. Trimming at V came to 5 bases and at J to 5 bases, leaving 6 bases not matched to a gene. Looked up from germline, CDR1 is SGHTA and CDR2 is FQGTGA. The CDR3 DNA reads TGTGCCAGCAGCATTACGGGACAGAATAATTCACCCCTCCACTTT. This codes for CASSITGQNNSPLHF.

V usage is TRBV5-1 and J usage is TRBJ2-1; TRBD1 or TRBD2 may be the D gene (6 bases each). The CDR3 loop spans 14 amino acids. Trimming took 4 bases from V and 8 from J, leaving 16 bases between them. Per germline, CDR1 SGHRS and CDR2 YFSETQ. The CDR3: CASSPYGGLDEQFF. The CDR3 DNA is TGCGCCAGCAGCCCCTATGGGGGGCTGGATGAGCAGTTCTTC.

This clone was recorded only once. The genes are TRBV14 and TRBJ1-2; D not certain. Germline assignment: CDR1 SGHDN and CDR2 FVKESK. The CDR3 covers 14 residues. Trimming pared 4 bases from V and 4 bases from J, leaving 13 bases between. The CDR3 spells CASSRAGLTYGYTF. Written as DNA, the CDR3 is TGTGCCAGCAGCCGCGCGGGCCTCACCTATGGCTACACCTTC.

The rearrangement links TRBV15 to TRBJ2-7, with D perhaps matching TRBD1 or TRBD2 (5 bases each). CDR3 length equals 15 residues. The V gene lost 3 bases and the J gene lost 5 bases, with 17 bases spanning the gap. Looked up from germline, CDR1 is LNHNV and CDR2 is YYDKDF (reference sequence). The CDR3 coding sequence is TGTGCCACCAGCAGGGGAGTCCAGGGTATCAACGAGCAGTACTTC. This gives the protein CATSRGVQGINEQYF.

J is TRBJ1-1 and V is TRBV4-3; D possibly corresponds to TRBD1 (5 bases). This CDR3 spans 15 amino acids. V was pared by 4 bases and J by 0 bases, with 12 bases between. CDR1 is LGHNA and CDR2 is YSLEER in the germline V gene. Here the CDR3 reads CASSRKTGLNTEAFF. The DNA for the CDR3 is TGCGCCAGCAGCCGAAAAACGGGACTGAACACTGAAGCTTTCTTT.

The chain joins TRBV11-3 to TRBJ2-3, with D unclear. V gave up 8 bases and J gave up 3 bases, with 9 bases separating them. The CDR3 contains 12 residues. Germline values: CDR1 SGHNT, CDR2 YENEEA. This CDR3 reads CASAEGTDTQYF. CDR3 nucleotides: TGTGCCAGCGCCGAAGGGACAGATACGCAGTATTTT.

The rearrangement links TRBV24-1 to TRBJ2-2; 13 bases are shared with TRBD2. Germline V gives CDR1 KGHDR, CDR2 SFDVKD. V was clipped by 4 bases and J by 7 bases; unmatched bases: 11. CDR3 length equals 18 residues. The CDR3 region has the DNA TGTGCCACCAGTGACCCCCAACGACTAGCGGGAGGAGTCGGGGAGCTGTTTTTT. Translation gives CATSDPQRLAGGVGELFF.

V and J are TRBV10-1 and TRBJ2-5; 14 nucleotides agree with TRBD2. The germline V gene has CDR1 WNHNN and CDR2 SYGVQD (reference sequence). CDR3 length equals 17 residues. Trimming cost V 5 bases and J 2 bases; bases outside gene matches: 7. CDR3 coding DNA: TGCGCCAGCAGTCCTGGACTAGCGGGGGGTCCTCAAGAGACCCAGTACTTC. It yields the protein CASSPGLAGGPQETQYF.

V and J are TRBV4-1 and TRBJ1-5; D gene ambiguous. CDR1 is MGHRA, CDR2 YSYEKL, per germline. Trimming pared 0 bases from V and 8 bases from J, leaving 8 bases between. The CDR3 runs to 13 residues. In DNA, the CDR3 is TGCGCCAGCAGCCAAGACCGATATGAGCCCCAGCATTTT. Protein: CASSQDRYEPQHF.

The chain carries TRBV10-3 and TRBJ1-3, with D maybe TRBD1 (5 bases). This CDR3 has 19 residues. V was pared by 0 bases and J by 0 bases, with 18 bases between. Germline CDR1 ENHRY, CDR2 SYGVKD. The CDR3 bases are TGTGCCATCAGTGAGTCGGCTCAGGGAAGGTCCAGCTCTGGAAACACCATATATTTT. Encoded protein: CAISESAQGRSSSGNTIYF.

In the case of this clone: The junction departs from germline at one end; a sequencing error may be responsible. V gene TRBV7-2 combines with J gene TRBJ1-2; the match to TRBD1 covers 7 bases. The CDR3 is made up of 14 amino acids. Germline V gene sequence: CDR1 SGHTA, CDR2 FQGNSA. CDR3 sequence (DNA): TGTGCCAGCAGCTTAGCGTCGGCAGGGGGTTCTTACGCTTTC. It is translated as CASSLASAGGSYAF. Full variable domain (remainder filled in from reference TRBV7-2 and TRBJ1-2): GAGVSQSPSNKVTEKGKDVELRCDPISGHTALYWYRQSLGQGLEFLIYFQGNSAPDKSGLPSDRFSAERTGGSVSTLTIQRTQQEDSAVYLCASSLASAGGSYAFGSGTRLTVV.

The V gene is TRBV5-8, the J gene TRBJ2-3; perhaps TRBD2 as D (5 bases). Germline-derived CDR1 and CDR2 are SGHTS and YDEGEE. V was shortened by 0 bases and J by 2 bases, with 16 bases between the two germline ends. The CDR3 covers 17 residues. For the CDR3, the DNA is TGTGCCAGCAGCTTGGTGAGGGCAGCCATATTCACAGATACGCAGTATTTT. Protein sequence: CASSLVRAAIFTDTQYF.